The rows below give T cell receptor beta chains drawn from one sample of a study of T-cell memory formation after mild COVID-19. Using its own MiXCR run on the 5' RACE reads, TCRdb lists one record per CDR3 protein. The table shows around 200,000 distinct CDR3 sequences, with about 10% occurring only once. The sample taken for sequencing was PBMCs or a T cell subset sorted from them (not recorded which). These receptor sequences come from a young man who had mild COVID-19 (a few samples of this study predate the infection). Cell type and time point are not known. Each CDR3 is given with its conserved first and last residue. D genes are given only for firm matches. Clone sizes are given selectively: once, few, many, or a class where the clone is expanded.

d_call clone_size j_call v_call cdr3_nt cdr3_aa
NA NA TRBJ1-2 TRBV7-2 TGTGCCAGCAGCTTAGGCCCTGGGGGCTATGGCTACACCTTC CASSLGPGGYGYTF
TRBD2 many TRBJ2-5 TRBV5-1 TGCGCCAGCAGCTCCAACGGGGGGGGCCGAGAGACCCAGTACTTC CASSSNGGGRETQYF
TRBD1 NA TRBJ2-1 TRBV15 TGTGCCACCAGTCCAGACAGGGGGTTCGGCTCCTACAATGAGCAGTTCTTC CATSPDRGFGSYNEQFF
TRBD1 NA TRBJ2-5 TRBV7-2 TGTGCCAGCAGCCAGGACAGGGAAAAGACCCAGTACTTC CASSQDREKTQYF
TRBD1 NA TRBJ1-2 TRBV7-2 TGTGCCAGCAGCTCCCAATTCCGCCGGGCAGGGGGCAATGGCTACACCTTC CASSSQFRRAGGNGYTF
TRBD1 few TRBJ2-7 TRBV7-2 TGTGCCAGCAGTTCAAGGGACAGAACCTTCTACGAGCAGTACTTC CASSSRDRTFYEQYF
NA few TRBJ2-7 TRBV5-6 TGTGCCAGCAGCTTGGAGGACTACGAGCAGTACTTC CASSLEDYEQYF
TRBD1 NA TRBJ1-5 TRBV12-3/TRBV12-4 TGTGCCAGCAGTCACCGGGACAGGGGAGGAGGGCCCCAGCATTTT CASSHRDRGGGPQHF
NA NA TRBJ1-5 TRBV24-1 TGTGCCACCAGTCCGGATTCTAATCAGCCCCAGCATTTT CATSPDSNQPQHF
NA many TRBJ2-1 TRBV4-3 TGCGCCAGCAGCCAAGGGCGGGCACGTGAGCAGTTCTTC CASSQGRAREQFF
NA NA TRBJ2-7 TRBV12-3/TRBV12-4 TGTGCCAGCAGTTCCGCTGGGGGGGGGCCCTACGAGCAGTACTTC CASSSAGGGPYEQYF
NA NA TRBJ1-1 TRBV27 TGTGCCAGCAGTTCCCCGGGGCTGGGGACTGAAGCTTTCTTT CASSSPGLGTEAFF
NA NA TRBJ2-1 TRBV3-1 TGTGCCAGCAGCGGAGGGGGAGCAGGACATGAGCAGTTCTTC CASSGGGAGHEQFF
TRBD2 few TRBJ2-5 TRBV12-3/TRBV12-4 TGTGCCAGCAGTTCCAATGGGGGGGGTCAAGAGACCCAGTACTTC CASSSNGGGQETQYF
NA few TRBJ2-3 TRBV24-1 TGTGCCACCAGTGATAATCCGGGGATGGGCACAGATACGCAGTATTTT CATSDNPGMGTDTQYF
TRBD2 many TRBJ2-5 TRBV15 TGTGCCACCAGCAGGGCCGGGACTAGCCGGGGGGAGACCCAGTACTTC CATSRAGTSRGETQYF
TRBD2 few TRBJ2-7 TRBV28 TGTGCCAGCAGTTACCCTGGGACTAGGAGGCAGTACTTC CASSYPGTRRQYF
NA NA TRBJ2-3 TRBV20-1 TGCAGTGGACGGGGCAGCACAGATACGCAGTATTTT CSGRGSTDTQYF
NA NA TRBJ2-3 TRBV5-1 TGCGCCAGCAGCTTGCACCGCACAGATACGCAGTATTTT CASSLHRTDTQYF
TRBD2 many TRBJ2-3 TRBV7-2 TGTGCCAGCAGCCCCTTGGTAGCGGGGGGGCCGGATACGCAGTATTTT CASSPLVAGGPDTQYF
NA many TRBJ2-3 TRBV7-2 TGTGCCAGCAGCTTAGCGTTACCGGATACGCAGTATTTT CASSLALPDTQYF
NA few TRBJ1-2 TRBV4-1 TGCGCCAGCAGCCAAGACCCCGCGCCGGACTATGGCTACACCTTC CASSQDPAPDYGYTF
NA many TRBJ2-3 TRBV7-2 TGTGCCAGCAGCTTAGACTCCGATACGCAGTATTTT CASSLDSDTQYF
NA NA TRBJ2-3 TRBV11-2 TGTGCCCTAGGCGCGCTACAGGTCACAGATACGCAGTATTTT CALGALQVTDTQYF
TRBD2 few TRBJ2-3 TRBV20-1 TGCAGTGCTAGAGGGGCTAGCGGGAGCACAGATACGCAGTATTTT CSARGASGSTDTQYF
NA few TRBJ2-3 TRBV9 TGTGCCAGCAGCGTAGACCTGGGTAGTGGTACGCAGTATTTT CASSVDLGSGTQYF
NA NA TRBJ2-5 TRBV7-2 TGTGCCAGAAGCTTCCAGGGAGGAGAAGAGACCCAGTACTTC CARSFQGGEETQYF
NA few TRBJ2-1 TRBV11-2 TGTGCCAGCAGCTTTCCCACCAAGCAGTTCTTC CASSFPTKQFF
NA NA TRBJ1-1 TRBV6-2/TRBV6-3 TGTGCCAGCAGTTTAGGGGGAAGACCTGAAGCTTTCTTT CASSLGGRPEAFF
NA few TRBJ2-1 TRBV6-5 TGTGCCAGCAGTTACTCCGGCAGACTTAATGAGCAGTTCTTC CASSYSGRLNEQFF
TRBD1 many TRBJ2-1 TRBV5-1 TGCGCCAGCAGCTCGACAGGGGGCAATGAGCAGTTCTTC CASSSTGGNEQFF
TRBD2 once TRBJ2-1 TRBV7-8 TGTGCCAGCAGCTTTCTAGCGGGGCCCTACAATGAGCAGTTCTTC CASSFLAGPYNEQFF
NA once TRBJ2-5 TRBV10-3 TGTGCCATCAGTGAGTACCGCGCTAGCTTCCAAGAGACCCAGTACTTC CAISEYRASFQETQYF
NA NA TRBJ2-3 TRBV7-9 TGTGCCAGCGCCCTTGGGGTTAGAGATACGCAGTATTTT CASALGVRDTQYF
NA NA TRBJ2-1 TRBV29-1 TGCAGCGTCGGACAGACCCCCGGTGAGCAGTTCTTC CSVGQTPGEQFF
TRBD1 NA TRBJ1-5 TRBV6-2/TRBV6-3 TGTGCCAGCAGTTACTCGGGGACAGGGCTGGGTCAGCCCCAGCATTTT CASSYSGTGLGQPQHF
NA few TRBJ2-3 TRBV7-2 TGTGCCAGCAGCTTAAGCCGGCAAGATACGCAGTATTTT CASSLSRQDTQYF
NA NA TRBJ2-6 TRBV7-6 TGTGCCAGCAGCTTTCCCCCCCACACAGGGCTGGGGGCCAACGTCCTGACTTTC CASSFPPHTGLGANVLTF
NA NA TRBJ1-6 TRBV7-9 TGTGCCAGCAGCTTACTTATTGATTGGACACCCCTCCACTTT CASSLLIDWTPLHF
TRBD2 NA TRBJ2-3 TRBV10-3 TGTGCCATCAGCGCCGGACTAGCGGGGGGCACAGATACGCAGTATTTT CAISAGLAGGTDTQYF
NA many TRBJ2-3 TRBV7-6 TGTGCCAGCAGCTACACTAGCACAGATACGCAGTATTTT CASSYTSTDTQYF
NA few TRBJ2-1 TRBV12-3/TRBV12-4 TGTGCCAGCAGTTACGGGCGTTACAATGAGCAGTTCTTC CASSYGRYNEQFF
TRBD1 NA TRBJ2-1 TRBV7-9 TGTGCCAGCAGCCGTCAGGGGGCGAGGAATGAGCAGTTCTTC CASSRQGARNEQFF
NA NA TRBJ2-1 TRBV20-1 TGCAGTGGTGGGGCGGGCTCCTACAATGAGCAGTTCTTC CSGGAGSYNEQFF
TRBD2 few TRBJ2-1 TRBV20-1 TGCAGTGCTAGAATGTCTAGCGGGGGCTACAATGAGCAGTTCTTC CSARMSSGGYNEQFF
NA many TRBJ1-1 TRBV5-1 TGCGCCAGCAGTGCGAGGGTAGAGAACACTGAAGCTTTCTTT CASSARVENTEAFF
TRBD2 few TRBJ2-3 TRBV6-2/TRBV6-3 TGTGCCAGCACCTTAGCGGGGAGAACCCCGCCCGATACGCAGTATTTT CASTLAGRTPPDTQYF
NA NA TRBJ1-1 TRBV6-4 TGTGCCAGCAGTCGTACATGGTGGACTGAAGCTTTCTTT CASSRTWWTEAFF
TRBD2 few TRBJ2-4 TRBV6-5 TGTGCCAGCAGTTACGGGGCTAGCGGGGGGGCATACATTCAGTACTTC CASSYGASGGAYIQYF
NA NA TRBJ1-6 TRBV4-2 TGTGCCAGCAGCCAAGATTGGTCCCGAGGGAGTTCACCCCTCCACTTT CASSQDWSRGSSPLHF
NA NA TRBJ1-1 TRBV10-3 TGTGCCATCTTGGCAGGGTGGAACACTGAAGCTTTCTTT CAILAGWNTEAFF
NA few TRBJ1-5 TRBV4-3 TGCGCCAGCAGCCCAAGAGGGGAGGCAGGAGTAAATCAGCCCCAGCATTTT CASSPRGEAGVNQPQHF